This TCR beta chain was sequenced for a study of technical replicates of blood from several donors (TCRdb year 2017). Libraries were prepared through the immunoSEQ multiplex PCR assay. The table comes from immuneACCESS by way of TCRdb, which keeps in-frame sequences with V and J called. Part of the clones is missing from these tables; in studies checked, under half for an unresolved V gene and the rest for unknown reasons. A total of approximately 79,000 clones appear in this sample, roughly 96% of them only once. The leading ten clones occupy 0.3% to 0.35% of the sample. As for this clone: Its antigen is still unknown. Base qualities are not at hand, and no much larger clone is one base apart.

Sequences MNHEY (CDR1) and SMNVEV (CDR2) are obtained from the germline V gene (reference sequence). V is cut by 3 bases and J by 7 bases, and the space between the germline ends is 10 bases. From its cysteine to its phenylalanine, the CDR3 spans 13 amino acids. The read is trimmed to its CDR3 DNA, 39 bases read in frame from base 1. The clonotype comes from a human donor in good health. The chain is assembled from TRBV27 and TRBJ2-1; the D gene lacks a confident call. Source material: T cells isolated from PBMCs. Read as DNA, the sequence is TGTGCCAGCAGTTTCTCTTCGGGTAATGAGCAGTTCTTC. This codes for CASSFSSGNEQFF.